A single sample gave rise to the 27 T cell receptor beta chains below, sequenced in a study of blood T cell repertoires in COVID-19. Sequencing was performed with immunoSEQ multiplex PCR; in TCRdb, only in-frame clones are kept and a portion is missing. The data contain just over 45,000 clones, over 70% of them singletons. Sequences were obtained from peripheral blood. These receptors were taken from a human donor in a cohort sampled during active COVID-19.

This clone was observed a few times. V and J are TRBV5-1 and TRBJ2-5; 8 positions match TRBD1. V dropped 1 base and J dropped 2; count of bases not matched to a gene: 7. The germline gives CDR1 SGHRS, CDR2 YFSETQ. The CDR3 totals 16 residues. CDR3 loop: CASSLQTGVGQETQYF. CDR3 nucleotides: TGCGCCAGCAGCTTGCAGACAGGGGTTGGTCAAGAGACCCAGTACTTC. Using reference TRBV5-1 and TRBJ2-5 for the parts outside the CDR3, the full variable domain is KAGVTQTPRYLIKTRGQQVTLSCSPISGHRSVSWYQQTPGQGLQFLFEYFSETQRNKGNFPGRFSGRQFSNSRSEMNVSTLELGDSALYLCASSLQTGVGQETQYFGPGTRLLVL.

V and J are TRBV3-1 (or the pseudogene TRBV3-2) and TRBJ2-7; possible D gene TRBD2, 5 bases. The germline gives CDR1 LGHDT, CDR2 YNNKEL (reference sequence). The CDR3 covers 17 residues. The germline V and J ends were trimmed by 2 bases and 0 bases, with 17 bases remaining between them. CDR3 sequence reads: CASSQLEVPTPSYEQYF. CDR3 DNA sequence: TGTGCCAGCAGCCAATTGGAGGTACCGACGCCCTCCTACGAGCAGTACTTC.

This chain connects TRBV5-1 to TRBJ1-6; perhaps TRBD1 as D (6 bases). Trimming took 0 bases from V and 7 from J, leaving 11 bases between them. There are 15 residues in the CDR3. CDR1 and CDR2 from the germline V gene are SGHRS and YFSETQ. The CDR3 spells CASSLGRGANSPLHF. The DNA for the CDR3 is TGCGCCAGCAGCTTGGGACGGGGGGCGAATTCACCCCTCCACTTT.

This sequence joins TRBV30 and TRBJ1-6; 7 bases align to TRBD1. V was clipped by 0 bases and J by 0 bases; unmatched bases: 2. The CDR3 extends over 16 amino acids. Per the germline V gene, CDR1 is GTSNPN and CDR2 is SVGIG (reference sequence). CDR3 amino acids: CAWSVDRSSYNSPLHF. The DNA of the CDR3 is TGTGCCTGGAGTGTGGACAGGTCCTCCTATAATTCACCCCTCCACTTT.

The CDR3 reads CASSPAVIHYEQYF. The DNA of the CDR3 is TGTGCCAGCTCACCCGCGGTGATCCACTACGAGCAGTACTTC. J is TRBJ2-7 and V is TRBV18; no firm D call. Germline V CDR1 and CDR2: KGHSH, LQKENI. V was shortened by 3 bases and J by 3 bases, with 12 bases between the two germline ends. The CDR3 has 14 residues.

The CDR3 protein is CATSETGTYSYNEQFF. In DNA form, the CDR3 reads TGTGCCACCAGTGAGACCGGGACTTACTCCTACAATGAGCAGTTCTTC. V and J are TRBV24-1 and TRBJ2-1; D might be TRBD2 (6 bases). The CDR3 consists of 16 residues. Deletions cut 4 bases from V and 0 bases from J, with 12 bases between. CDR1 and CDR2 (germline): KGHDR, SFDVKD.

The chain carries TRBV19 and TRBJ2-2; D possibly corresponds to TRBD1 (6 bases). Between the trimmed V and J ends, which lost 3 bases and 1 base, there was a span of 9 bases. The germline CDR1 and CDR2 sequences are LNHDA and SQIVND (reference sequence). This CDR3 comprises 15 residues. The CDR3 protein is CASSIGQLNTGELFF. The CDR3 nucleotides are TGTGCCAGTAGTATCGGACAGCTGAACACCGGGGAGCTGTTTTTT.

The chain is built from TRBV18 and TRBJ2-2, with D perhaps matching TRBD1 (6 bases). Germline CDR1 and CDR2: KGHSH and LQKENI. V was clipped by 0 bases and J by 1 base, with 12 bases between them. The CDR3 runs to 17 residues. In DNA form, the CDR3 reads TGTGCCAGCTCACCACCGAGGACAGTATGGAACACCGGGGAGCTGTTTTTT. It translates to CASSPPRTVWNTGELFF.

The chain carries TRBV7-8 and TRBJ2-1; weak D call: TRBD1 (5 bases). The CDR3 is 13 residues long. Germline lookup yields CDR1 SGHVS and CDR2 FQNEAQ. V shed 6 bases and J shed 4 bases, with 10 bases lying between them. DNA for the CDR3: TGTGCCAGCAGTTACCGGACATACAATGAGCAGTTCTTC. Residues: CASSYRTYNEQFF.

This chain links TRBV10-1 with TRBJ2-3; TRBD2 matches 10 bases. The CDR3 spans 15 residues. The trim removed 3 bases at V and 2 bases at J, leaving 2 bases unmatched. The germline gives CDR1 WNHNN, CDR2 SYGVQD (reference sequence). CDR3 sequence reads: CASSDTSGTTDTQYF. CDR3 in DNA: TGCGCCAGCAGTGATACTAGCGGGACCACAGATACGCAGTATTTT.

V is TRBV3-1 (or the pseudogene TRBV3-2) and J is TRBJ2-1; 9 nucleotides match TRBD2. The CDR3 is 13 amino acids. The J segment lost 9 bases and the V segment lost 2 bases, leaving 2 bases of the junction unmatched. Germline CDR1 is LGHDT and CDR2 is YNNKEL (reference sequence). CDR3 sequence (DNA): TGTGCCAGCAGCCAAAGACTAGCGGCTGAGCAGTTCTTC. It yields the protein CASSQRLAAEQFF.

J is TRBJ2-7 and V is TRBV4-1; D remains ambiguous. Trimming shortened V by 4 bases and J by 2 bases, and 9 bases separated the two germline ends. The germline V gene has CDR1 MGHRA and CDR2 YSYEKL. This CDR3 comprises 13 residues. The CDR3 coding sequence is TGCGCCAGCAGCCCCCGCAGGACCTACGAGCAGTACTTC. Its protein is CASSPRRTYEQYF.

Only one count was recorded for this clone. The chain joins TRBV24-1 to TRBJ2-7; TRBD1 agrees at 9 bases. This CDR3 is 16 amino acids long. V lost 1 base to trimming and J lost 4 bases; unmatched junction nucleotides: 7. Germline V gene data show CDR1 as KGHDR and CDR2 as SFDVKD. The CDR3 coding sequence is TGTGCCACCAGTGATTTAACCGGACAGGGGAAGTACGAGCAGTACTTC. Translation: CATSDLTGQGKYEQYF.

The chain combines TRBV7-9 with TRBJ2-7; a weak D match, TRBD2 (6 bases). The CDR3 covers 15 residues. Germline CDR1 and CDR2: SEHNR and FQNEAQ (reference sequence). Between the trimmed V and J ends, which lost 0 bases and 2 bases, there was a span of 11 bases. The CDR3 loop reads CASSLAGGSAYEQYF. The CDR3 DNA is TGTGCCAGCAGCTTAGCGGGGGGTTCGGCCTACGAGCAGTACTTC.

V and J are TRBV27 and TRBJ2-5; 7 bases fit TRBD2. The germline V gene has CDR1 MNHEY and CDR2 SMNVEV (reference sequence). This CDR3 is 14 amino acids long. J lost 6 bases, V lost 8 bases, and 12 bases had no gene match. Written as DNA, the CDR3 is TGTGCCAGCGGATACCAGAGGGAGGGACAGACCCAGTACTTC. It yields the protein CASGYQREGQTQYF.

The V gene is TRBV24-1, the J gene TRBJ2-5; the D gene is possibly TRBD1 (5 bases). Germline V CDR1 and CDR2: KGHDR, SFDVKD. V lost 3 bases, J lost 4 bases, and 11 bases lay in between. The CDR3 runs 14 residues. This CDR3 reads CATSDPGFRETQYF. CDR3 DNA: TGTGCCACCAGTGATCCAGGGTTTCGAGAGACCCAGTACTTC.

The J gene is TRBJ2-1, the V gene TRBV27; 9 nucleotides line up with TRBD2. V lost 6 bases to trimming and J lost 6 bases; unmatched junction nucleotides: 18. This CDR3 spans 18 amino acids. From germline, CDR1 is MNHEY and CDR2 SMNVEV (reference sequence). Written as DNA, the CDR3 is TGTGCCAGCAGCACCATAGCGGGAGATGGATCAGTCACCAATGAGCAGTTCTTC. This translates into CASSTIAGDGSVTNEQFF.

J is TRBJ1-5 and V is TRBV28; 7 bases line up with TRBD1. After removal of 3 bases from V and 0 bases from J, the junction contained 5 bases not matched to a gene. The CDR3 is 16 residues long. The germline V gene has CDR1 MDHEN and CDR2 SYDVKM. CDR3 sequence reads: CASSFITGVSNQPQHF. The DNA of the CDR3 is TGTGCCAGCAGTTTTATAACAGGGGTTAGCAATCAGCCCCAGCATTTT.

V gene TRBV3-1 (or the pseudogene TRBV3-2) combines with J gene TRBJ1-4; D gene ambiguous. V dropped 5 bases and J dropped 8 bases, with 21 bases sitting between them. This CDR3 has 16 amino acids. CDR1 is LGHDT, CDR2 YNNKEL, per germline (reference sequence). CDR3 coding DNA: TGTGCCAGCAGCACGAGCTCGGGGTCATCAGAGGAAAAACTGTTTTTT. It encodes CASSTSSGSSEEKLFF.

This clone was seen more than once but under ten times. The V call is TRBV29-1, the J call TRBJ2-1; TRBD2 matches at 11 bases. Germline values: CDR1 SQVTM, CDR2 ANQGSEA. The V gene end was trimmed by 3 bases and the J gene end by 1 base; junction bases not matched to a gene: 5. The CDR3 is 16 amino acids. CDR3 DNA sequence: TGCAGCGTTGAGTGGTCTAGCGGGAGGTCCTACAATGAGCAGTTCTTC. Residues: CSVEWSSGRSYNEQFF.

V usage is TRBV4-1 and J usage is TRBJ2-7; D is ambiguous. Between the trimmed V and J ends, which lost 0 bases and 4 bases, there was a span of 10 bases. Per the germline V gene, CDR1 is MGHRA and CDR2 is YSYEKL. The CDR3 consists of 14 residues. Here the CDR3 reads CASSQDFARYEQYF. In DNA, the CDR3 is TGCGCCAGCAGCCAAGATTTCGCCAGATACGAGCAGTACTTC.

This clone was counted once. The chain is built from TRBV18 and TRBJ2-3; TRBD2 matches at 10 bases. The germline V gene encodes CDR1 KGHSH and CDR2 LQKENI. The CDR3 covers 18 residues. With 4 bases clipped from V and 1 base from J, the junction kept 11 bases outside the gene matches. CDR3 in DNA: TGTGCCAGCTCACTCGCGGTCTTCGGGACTAGCGGCACAGATACGCAGTATTTT. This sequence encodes CASSLAVFGTSGTDTQYF.

The CDR3: CSVQGQVGAWQYF. CDR3 in DNA: TGCAGCGTTCAAGGACAGGTAGGAGCTTGGCAGTACTTC. The chain links TRBV29-1 to TRBJ2-7; 7 nucleotides align to TRBD1. Germline V gene data show CDR1 as SQVTM and CDR2 as ANQGSEA. The CDR3 is made up of 13 amino acids. Trimming at V came to 5 bases and at J to 9 bases, leaving 13 bases not matched to a gene.

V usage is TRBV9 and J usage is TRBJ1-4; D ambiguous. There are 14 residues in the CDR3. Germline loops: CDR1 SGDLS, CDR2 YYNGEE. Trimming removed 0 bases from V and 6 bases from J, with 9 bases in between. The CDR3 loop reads CASSVGGSHEKLFF. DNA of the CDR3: TGTGCCAGCAGCGTAGGAGGTTCGCATGAAAAACTGTTTTTT.

CDR3 sequence reads: CASSVDRGLDEQFF. CDR3 DNA sequence: TGTGCCAGCAGCGTAGACAGGGGGCTCGATGAGCAGTTCTTC. The chain couples TRBV9 to TRBJ2-1; TRBD1 matches 9 bases. Germline V CDR1 and CDR2: SGDLS, YYNGEE. V was pared by 0 bases and J by 8 bases, with 3 bases of the junction left unmatched. This CDR3 contains 14 residues.

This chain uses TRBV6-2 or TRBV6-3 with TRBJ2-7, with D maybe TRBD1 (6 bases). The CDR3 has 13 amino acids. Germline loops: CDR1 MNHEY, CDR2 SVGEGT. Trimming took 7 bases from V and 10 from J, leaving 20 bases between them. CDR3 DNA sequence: TGTGCCAGCACCCCAGGGGAATCGGCTTTTCAGTACTTC. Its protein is CASTPGESAFQYF.

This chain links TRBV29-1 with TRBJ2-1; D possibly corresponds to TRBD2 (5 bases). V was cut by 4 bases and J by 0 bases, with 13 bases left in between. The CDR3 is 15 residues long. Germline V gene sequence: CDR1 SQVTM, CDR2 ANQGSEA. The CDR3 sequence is CSVASQDFSYNEQFF. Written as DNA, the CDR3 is TGCAGCGTTGCAAGCCAGGACTTCTCCTACAATGAGCAGTTCTTC.